This T cell receptor beta chain was observed in a study of molecular identifiers for immune sequencing clone quantification. This clonotype has a count of ten or more. TCRdb analysed the PCR reads with MiXCR anew, one entry per CDR3 protein. The data contain 50,000 to 65,000 distinct CDR3 sequences, 20% to 25% of them seen just once; the ten biggest clones take up about 1.9%. The length of the CDR3 is 15 residues. The trim removed 0 bases at V and 6 bases at J, leaving 6 bases unmatched. The origin of this receptor is a human donor in good health. Some libraries in this study had Jurkat cell RNA spiked in. Sequenced sample: naive CD8+ T cells from blood, with Jurkat cell RNA spiked in. Subset here: FACS-sorted CD8+CD4-CCR7+CD45RA+ naive T cells. The V gene is TRBV12-3 or TRBV12-4, the J gene TRBJ2-7, with 9 bases fitting TRBD2. The CDR3 reads CASSLAVAGDLEQYF. The CDR3 DNA reads as TGTGCCAGCAGTTTAGCGGTAGCGGGAGATCTCGAGCAGTACTTC.